The rows below give T cell receptor beta chains drawn from one sample of a study of radiotherapy plus CTLA-4 blockade in lung cancer. The method was immunoSEQ multiplex PCR; TCRdb's version includes in-frame clones alone and lacks a portion of them. The profile shows 90,000 to 150,000 clones, 65% to 85% of them singletons. The sample was peripheral blood, taken from a patient treated with radiotherapy plus ipilimumab. The source of these receptors is a human donor with non-small cell lung cancer who had a partial response to radiotherapy plus ipilimumab. Both conserved end residues are part of each CDR3. The order of the fields is J gene, D gene, V gene, CDR3 protein. D genes are given only for firm matches.

>TRBJ1-1|TRBD1|TRBV5-6
CASSWMTGGFTEAFF
>TRBJ2-3|TRBD2|TRBV6-4
CASSGNSGSGTQYF
>TRBJ1-1|-|TRBV28
CASISTRNTEAFF
>TRBJ1-1|-|TRBV19
CASTHRVGRNTEAFF
>TRBJ2-3|TRBD2|TRBV7-9
CASSFEREKDF
>TRBJ2-7|-|TRBV4-1
CASSQVGSSYEQYF
>TRBJ1-5|-|TRBV6-5
CASSPPGFNQPQHF
>TRBJ1-2|-|TRBV7-8
CASSLHRFDPNYGYTF
>TRBJ1-5|TRBD1|TRBV19
CASSINRGGYSNQPQHF
>TRBJ1-4|-|TRBV19
CASSIRWAEKLFF
>TRBJ2-1|-|TRBV18
CASSGELGGYEQFF
>TRBJ1-5|TRBD1|TRBV4-1
CASSQEGQTNQPQHF
>TRBJ2-2|TRBD1|TRBV7-3
CASSRNPTGTGELFF
>TRBJ1-5|-|TRBV28
CASIEVSITVGGSNQPQHF
>TRBJ2-5|TRBD1|TRBV11-3
CASSPGTGLRETQYF
>TRBJ2-3|TRBD2|TRBV9
CASSVGASGAMDTQYF
>TRBJ2-2|TRBD1|TRBV19
CASSIQGASGELFF
>TRBJ1-1|-|TRBV19
CASTGQGTEAFF
>TRBJ2-3|-|TRBV7-6
CASSLGLAITDTQYF